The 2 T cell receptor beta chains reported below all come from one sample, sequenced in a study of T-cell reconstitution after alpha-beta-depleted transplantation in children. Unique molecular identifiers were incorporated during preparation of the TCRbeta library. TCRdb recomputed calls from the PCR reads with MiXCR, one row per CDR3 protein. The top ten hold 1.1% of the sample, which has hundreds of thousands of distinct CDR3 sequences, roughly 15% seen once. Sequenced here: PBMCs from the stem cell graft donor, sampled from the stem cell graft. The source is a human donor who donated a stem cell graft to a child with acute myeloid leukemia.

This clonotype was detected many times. CDR3 in DNA: TGCGCCAGCAGCTCAACCGGGGGGACAGGGAGTAGCGGCTACACCTTC. It codes for CASSSTGGTGSSGYTF. This chain joins TRBV5-1 and TRBJ1-2; 9 bases match TRBD1. CDR3 length: 16 amino acids. Germline values: CDR1 SGHRS, CDR2 YFSETQ. The J segment lost 8 bases and the V segment lost 3 bases, leaving 14 bases of the junction unmatched.

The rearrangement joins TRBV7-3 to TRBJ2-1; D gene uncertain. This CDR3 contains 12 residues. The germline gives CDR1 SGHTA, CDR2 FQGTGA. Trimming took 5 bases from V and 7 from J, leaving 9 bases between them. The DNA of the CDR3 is TGTGCCAGCAGCCTAAATAGTAATGAGCAGTTCTTC. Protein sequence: CASSLNSNEQFF.